Listed below are T cell receptor beta chains from one sample, sequenced in a study of blood T cell repertoires in COVID-19. The assay was immunoSEQ multiplex PCR, and TCRdb's table has in-frame clones only and misses some. In the table there are 110,000 to 150,000 clones, about 80% of which are singletons. Input material: peripheral blood. All receptors derive from a human donor in a cohort sampled during active COVID-19. The CDR3 runs from the conserved cysteine through the conserved F or W.

J gene,V gene,CDR3 protein
TRBJ2-5,TRBV19,CATGTGGETQYF
TRBJ2-2,TRBV18,CASSGADGNTGELFF
TRBJ1-6,TRBV27,CASSPAGQQANSPLHF
TRBJ1-5,TRBV7-9,CASSSVYSNQPQHF
TRBJ1-4,TRBV6-1,CASSETVSGLREKLFF
TRBJ1-4,TRBV19,CASITHTQGSEKLFF
TRBJ2-1,TRBV11-2,CASSSSSGDRWNEQFF
TRBJ2-5,TRBV7-2,CASSSSRAGGQVAQYF
TRBJ1-2,TRBV5-8,CASSIDRGKNYGYTF
TRBJ2-3,TRBV11-3,CASSLDSYRDTQYF
TRBJ2-1,TRBV7-9,CASSPREDEGNEQFF
TRBJ1-2,TRBV6-5,CASSKSRDSNYGYTF
TRBJ2-5,TRBV11-3,CASSLKAVWGGPQETQYF
TRBJ1-2,TRBV19,CASSSGQFHRYGYTF
TRBJ2-3,TRBV5-4,CASSLVAGADTQYF
TRBJ2-2,TRBV3-1/TRBV3-2,CASSQVQNTLAGAGELFF
TRBJ1-5,TRBV28,CASRTGTIQPQHF
TRBJ1-1,TRBV10-1,CASSESGGSGKAFF
TRBJ2-2,TRBV19,CASSILSGYGTGELFF
TRBJ2-3,TRBV27,CASSFHGGGTDTQYF
TRBJ2-3,TRBV10-3,CAISAKTGTSGTDTQYF
TRBJ2-7,TRBV11-2,CASSFSGTSGRYEQYF
TRBJ1-2,TRBV29-1,CSASTGVEYGYTF
TRBJ1-2,TRBV5-4,CASSNRAGAYGYTF
TRBJ2-1,TRBV19,CASSIGSGGEYNEQFF
TRBJ1-1,TRBV5-8,CASSFGAGLEAFF
TRBJ1-5,TRBV18,CASSPSGNQPQHF
TRBJ1-2,TRBV2,CASSGDSTYGYTF
TRBJ2-7,TRBV6-6,CASDNGRGEQYF
TRBJ1-1,TRBV5-1,CASSSWGNEAFF
TRBJ1-1,TRBV2,CASRASTGDYTEAFF
TRBJ2-6,TRBV5-4,CASSLAGSGANVLTF
TRBJ2-7,TRBV3-1/TRBV3-2,CASSPIGTSPYEQYF
TRBJ1-2,TRBV28,CATRDSQLYGYTF
TRBJ1-3,TRBV19,CASSINGHTIYF
TRBJ1-3,TRBV7-2,CASSPGQGGAGNTIYF
TRBJ2-7,TRBV12-3/TRBV12-4,CASSPGEVYEQYF
TRBJ2-2,TRBV5-1,CASAREGMRTGELFF
TRBJ1-5,TRBV12-3/TRBV12-4,CASSSRQGLPQHF
TRBJ2-1,TRBV11-3,CASSLVGENNEQFF
TRBJ2-4,TRBV6-1,CASSEAARLAKNIQYF